The sequence of this TCR beta chain was determined in a study of blood T cell repertoires in COVID-19 (dated by TCRdb to 2018 to 2020). Looking at the study overall: Collaborator samples came from the United States, Italy and Spain and covered acute and convalescent phases of COVID-19. The prospective study material was composed of cDNA or gDNA derived from T cells, B-cell-depleted T cells, or PBMCs. The dataset comprised deeply sampled blood TCRbeta repertoires from subjects exposed to, actively infected with, or recovered from COVID-19. The repertoires were released in a freely available public database meant as a resource for research on the immune response to SARS-CoV-2. The samples were drawn from the first 160 participants of the ongoing ImmuneRACE study and from about 1,200 subjects provided by 6 global collaborators. The sample metadata nearly always contained a de-identified subject ID, COVID-19 status, age in years and sex. Where HLA class I and class II types were available, the types were taken from metadata supplied by the sample provider, not from assay-based typing.

Findings and caveats that apply to the study as a whole: The amount of clinical and demographic metadata varied by source and participant and was provided uncurated.

The CDR3, from cysteine to phenylalanine, totals 15 residues. Only the CDR3 part of the read is kept: 45 bases, read in frame from the first base. Trimming takes 4 bases off V and 0 bases off J; junction bases not matched to a gene: 5. CDR1 and CDR2 are drawn from the germline V gene: SQVTM, ANQGSEA. The immunoSEQ Assay, a bias-controlled multiplex PCR, was used to amplify TCRbeta CDR3 regions from genomic DNA. In the source study's methods: Nucleated cell counts per sample were estimated from amplification of reference gene primers within the assay. To quantify the absolute abundance of each unique TCRbeta CDR3 rearrangement, sequence reads were collapsed and filtered. For each sample, productive Simpson clonality was calculated as the square root of Simpson's diversity index across productive rearrangements. What TCRdb holds here is the immuneACCESS table cut down to in-frame rearrangements. Part of the clones is not present; checked against another copy, under half of the missing clones reflect an unresolved V gene, and the others are unexplained. That table supplies the V and J calls and clone size; D and trimming were determined from the DNA. The sample includes over 150,000 clones, with approximately 79% observed a single time. The biggest ten clones account for approximately 27% of the sample.

Collaborating institutions collected whole blood in K2EDTA tubes following their own protocols. For TCRbeta analysis, collaborator samples were shipped as frozen whole blood, as isolated PBMCs, or as DNA extracted from either sample type. Turning to this clone: Its target antigen remains unknown. Per-base qualities were not stored, and no clone one base away is much larger.

This sequence originates from a woman aged 65 to 85 with acute or convalescent COVID-19. The chain links TRBV29-1 with TRBJ1-2, and TRBD1 aligns with 10 junction nucleotides. The source material was peripheral blood. At the DNA level, the sequence is TGCAGCGTTGGGGGACAGGGGTCCCCTAACTATGGCTACACCTTC. Its product reads: CSVGGQGSPNYGYTF.